This T cell receptor (beta chain) originates from a study of cytomegalovirus exposure and HLA in healthy donors. Study-wide background: It was reported in a later analysis that the same platform had been used for the 90 to 150 validation repertoires as for the approximately 700 first-cohort repertoires. Whole-study findings and limits: Reported performance of the classifier showed diagnosis of cytomegalovirus status with high specificity and sensitivity. A few of the chains that were CMV-associated were confirmed in vitro to be specific for CMV antigens.

Libraries were prepared by immunoSEQ multiplex PCR; TCRdb keeps only in-frame clonotypes and omits some of them. In the table there are more than 250,000 clones, about 90% of which are singletons. The CDR3 spans 15 residues. Deletions cut 1 base from V and 5 bases from J, with 18 bases between. CDR1 and CDR2 (germline): GTSNPN, SVGIG (reference sequence). Concerning this clone itself: What it binds is not known.

The origin of this receptor is a woman aged 25-40 years in good health and CMV-seropositive. Material for sequencing was PBMCs. This chain uses TRBV30 with TRBJ2-7; D may correspond to TRBD1 or TRBD2 (5 bases each). CDR3 nucleotides: TGTGCCTGGAGTGCGGGGCGCGGACTCAGGGACGAGCAGTACTTC. Amino acid sequence: CAWSAGRGLRDEQYF. Full variable domain (rest looked up from reference TRBV30 and TRBJ2-7): SQTIHQWPATLVQPVGSPLSLECTVEGTSNPNLYWYRQAAGRGLQLLFYSVGIGQISSEVPQNLSASRPQDRQFILSSKKLLLSDSGFYLCAWSAGRGLRDEQYFGPGTRLTVT.